The 23 T cell receptor beta chains listed next were all sequenced from one sample in a study of T cell responses to AZD1222 COVID-19 vaccine. The data were produced by immunoSEQ multiplex PCR, yet TCRdb's version contains in-frame clones alone and is incomplete. The data contain approximately 100,000 clones, around 90% of them singletons. The sequencing used peripheral blood, collected 28 days after the second AZD1222 dose. These receptors came from an adult who received the AZD1222 COVID-19 vaccine.

This clone was detected once. This chain links TRBV21-1 with TRBJ2-7; the DNA was not used to check the table's D call, TRBD1. TRBV21-1 is a documented pseudogene. This CDR3 contains 15 residues. The CDR3 nucleotides are TGTGCCAGCAGCAAAACCGGGACAGGGGAAGGTGCGCAGTACTTC. It encodes CASSKTGTGEGAQYF.

V is TRBV7-9 and J is TRBJ1-3, with D possibly being TRBD1 (5 bases). This CDR3 spans 14 amino acids. Trimming removed 6 bases from V and 2 bases from J, with 11 bases in between. The V gene's germline CDR1 is SEHNR and CDR2 FQNEAQ (reference sequence). The CDR3 loop reads CASSLTGPGNTIYF. CDR3 sequence (DNA): TGTGCCAGCAGTCTAACAGGTCCTGGAAACACCATATATTTT. Full variable domain (remainder filled in from reference TRBV7-9 and TRBJ1-3): DTGVSQNPRHKITKRGQNVTFRCDPISEHNRLYWYRQTLGQGPEFLTYFQNEAQLEKSRLLSDRFSAERPKGSFSTLEIQRTEQGDSAMYLCASSLTGPGNTIYFGEGSWLTVV.

V usage is TRBV6-2 or TRBV6-3 and J usage is TRBJ2-7; D is unclear. This CDR3 is 12 amino acids long. Germline V CDR1 and CDR2: MNHEY, SVGEGT. V was trimmed by 6 bases and J by 4 bases, leaving 10 bases between them. The chain's CDR3 is CASSTGHYEQYF. As DNA, the CDR3 is TGTGCCAGCAGCACCGGCCATTACGAGCAGTACTTC.

This clone was counted a few times. The V call is TRBV18, the J call TRBJ1-6, with D maybe TRBD1 (5 bases). CDR1 KGHSH and CDR2 LQKENI come from the germline V gene. The CDR3 is made up of 13 amino acids. Trimming left V 6 bases short and J 12 bases short, with 15 bases between. The chain's CDR3 is CASSTEPIGPLHF. The CDR3, as DNA: TGTGCCAGCTCGACAGAGCCGATCGGACCCCTCCACTTT. The variable domain in full, completed from reference TRBV18 and TRBJ1-6, reads NAGVMQNPRHLVRRRGQEARLRCSPMKGHSHVYWYRQLPEEGLKFMVYLQKENIIDESGMPKERFSAEFPKEGPSILRIQQVVRGDSAAYFCASSTEPIGPLHFGNGTRLTVT.

This chain's CDR3 is CASSPTDTTNYGYTF. CDR3 in DNA: TGTGCCAGCAGCCCTACGGACACGACTAACTATGGCTACACCTTC. This rearrangement joins TRBV7-9 to TRBJ1-2; the D gene is possibly TRBD1 (5 bases). The V end was cut by 5 bases, the J end by 0 bases, with 13 bases between. Per germline, CDR1 SEHNR and CDR2 FQNEAQ (reference sequence). This CDR3 has 15 residues.

As regards this clone: At the DNA level, this CDR3 is encoded by other sequences in the same sample as well. The rearrangement links TRBV3-1 (or the pseudogene TRBV3-2) to TRBJ2-5; D gene unclear. V was trimmed by 5 bases and J by 2 bases, leaving 3 bases between them. In germline, CDR1 is LGHDT, CDR2 YNNKEL (reference sequence). The CDR3 has 11 residues. The chain's CDR3 is CASSSQETQYF. CDR3 in DNA: TGTGCCAGCAGCTCTCAAGAGACCCAGTACTTC.

The V call is TRBV7-9, the J call TRBJ2-7; D unresolved. The V end was cut by 4 bases, the J end by 3 bases, with 7 bases between. Per the germline V gene, CDR1 is SEHNR and CDR2 is FQNEAQ (reference sequence). The CDR3 is 12 residues long. CDR3 protein: CASSSKLYEQYF. CDR3 nucleotide sequence: TGTGCCAGCAGCTCCAAGCTCTACGAGCAGTACTTC. Filled out from reference TRBV7-9 and TRBJ2-7, the complete variable domain reads DTGVSQNPRHKITKRGQNVTFRCDPISEHNRLYWYRQTLGQGPEFLTYFQNEAQLEKSRLLSDRFSAERPKGSFSTLEIQRTEQGDSAMYLCASSSKLYEQYFGPGTRLTVT.

This clone was observed a single time. The V gene is TRBV6-2 or TRBV6-3, the J gene TRBJ1-2, with D maybe TRBD1 (6 bases). V dropped 5 bases and J dropped 8 bases, with 15 bases sitting between them. Germline V lookup: CDR1 MNHEY, CDR2 SVGEGT. This CDR3 spans 13 amino acids. CDR3 coding DNA: TGTGCCAGCAGTAAAAACAGGGAAGGGGGCTACACCTTC. The encoded protein is CASSKNREGGYTF.

The chain employs TRBV6-5 and TRBJ1-1; D perhaps matches TRBD1 (5 bases). The germline V and J ends were trimmed by 3 bases and 2 bases, with 16 bases remaining between them. The CDR3 has 16 amino acids. Germline loops: CDR1 MNHEY, CDR2 SVGAGI. The DNA of the CDR3 is TGTGCCAGCAGTTATCAGGGCGGGGATTTTAACACTGAAGCTTTCTTT. Its protein is CASSYQGGDFNTEAFF.

The rearrangement joins TRBV7-2 to TRBJ1-1; unclear D gene. From germline, CDR1 is SGHTA and CDR2 FQGNSA. The ends were cut back, 5 bases at V and 6 bases at J, with 10 bases in the middle. The CDR3 totals 12 residues. CDR3 protein: CASSPTRPEAFF. In nucleotides, the CDR3 is TGTGCCAGCAGCCCGACCCGTCCTGAAGCTTTCTTT.

V gene TRBV29-1 combines with J gene TRBJ1-5; TRBD1 matches at 8 bases. The length of the CDR3 is 13 residues. The junction had 1 base not matched to a gene; V was cut back by 4 bases and J by 2 bases. The germline V gene encodes CDR1 SQVTM and CDR2 ANQGSEA. In DNA, the CDR3 is TGCAGCGTTGTGACAGGGGGCAATCAGCCCCAGCATTTT. Translation gives CSVVTGGNQPQHF.

V is TRBV11-1 and J is TRBJ2-2; 10 positions match TRBD1. The germline V gene encodes CDR1 SGHAT and CDR2 FQDESV (reference sequence). The CDR3 totals 16 residues. V was clipped by 5 bases and J by 6 bases; unmatched bases: 9. In nucleotides, the CDR3 is TGTGCCAGCAGCCCGCGACAGGGGGCTCTCGCCGGGGAGCTGTTTTTT. This encodes CASSPRQGALAGELFF.

V is TRBV9 and J is TRBJ2-7; 8 bases are shared with TRBD1. CDR3 length: 14 amino acids. V dropped 6 bases and J dropped 2; count of bases not matched to a gene: 7. Looked up from germline, CDR1 is SGDLS and CDR2 is YYNGEE. The CDR3 DNA is TGTGCCAGCACCCCTGGACAGGGTCCCTACGAGCAGTACTTC. It encodes CASTPGQGPYEQYF.

The rearrangement uses TRBV4-1 and TRBJ2-7; D may be TRBD1 or TRBD2 (5 bases each). V lost 4 bases and J lost 4, with 8 bases in between. This CDR3 region has 12 residues. In germline, CDR1 is MGHRA, CDR2 YSYEKL. CDR3 amino acids: CASSPGAYEQYF. For the CDR3, the DNA is TGCGCCAGCAGCCCCGGGGCGTACGAGCAGTACTTC.

The chain combines TRBV21-1 with TRBJ2-4; whether TRBD1, the table's D call, matches the DNA was not checked. TRBV21-1 is annotated as a pseudogene. This CDR3 has 17 amino acids. This CDR3 reads CASSKKWTGRVKNIQYF. In nucleotides, the CDR3 is TGTGCCAGCAGCAAAAAATGGACAGGGCGAGTCAAAAACATTCAGTACTTC.

As concerns this clone: This specimen includes other DNA sequences encoding the same CDR3. The chain combines TRBV6-2 or TRBV6-3 with TRBJ2-3, with 7 bases aligning to TRBD1. The CDR3 totals 15 residues. Germline CDR1 and CDR2: MNHEY and SVGEGT. After removal of 6 bases from V and 0 bases from J, the junction contained 6 bases not matched to a gene. The CDR3 nucleotides read TGTGCCAGCAGCCCTGGGACAGATAGCACAGATACGCAGTATTTT. Translation: CASSPGTDSTDTQYF.

The chain recombines TRBV6-6 with TRBJ1-2, with D possibly TRBD1 on 6 matching bases. CDR1 is MNHNY and CDR2 is SVGAGI in the germline V gene (reference sequence). Trimming pared 6 bases from V and 4 bases from J, leaving 18 bases between. This CDR3 is built from 15 residues. The DNA of the CDR3 is TGTGCCAGCAGCGACGACCAGGGACACCTCTATGGCTACACCTTC. It specifies CASSDDQGHLYGYTF.

The V call is TRBV9, the J call TRBJ2-4, with 7 bases identical to TRBD1. The ends lost 1 base at V and 11 bases at J; junction bases unmatched: 6. Germline V gene sequence: CDR1 SGDLS, CDR2 YYNGEE. CDR3 length equals 13 residues. In DNA, the CDR3 is TGTGCCAGCAGCGTAAGTAGACAGGGCGTTCAGTACTTC. This gives the protein CASSVSRQGVQYF.

The chain joins TRBV27 to TRBJ2-1; no definite D call. Trimming removed 0 bases at V and 3 bases at J, with 12 bases between. CDR3 size: 16 residues. Germline V lookup: CDR1 MNHEY, CDR2 SMNVEV (reference sequence). The CDR3 protein is CASSLSIGPGYNEQFF. CDR3 bases: TGTGCCAGCAGTTTATCGATCGGGCCCGGCTACAATGAGCAGTTCTTC.

This clone has only a few counts. The chain employs TRBV6-2 or TRBV6-3 and TRBJ1-5; a possible D gene is TRBD1 (6 bases). Between the trimmed V and J ends, which lost 4 bases and 3 bases, there was a span of 10 bases. This CDR3 region has 14 residues. Germline-derived CDR1 and CDR2 are MNHEY and SVGEGT. The chain's CDR3 is CASSSTGTNQPQHF. CDR3 in DNA: TGTGCCAGCAGTTCCACAGGGACCAATCAGCCCCAGCATTTT.

This chain joins TRBV6-5 and TRBJ2-7; the match to TRBD1 covers 9 bases. V shed 6 bases and J 5 bases; nucleotides not matched to a gene: 8. The germline CDR1 and CDR2 sequences are MNHEY and SVGAGI. This CDR3 has 14 amino acids. CDR3 region: CASRLQGAGDEQYF. The CDR3 bases are TGTGCCAGCAGGTTACAGGGGGCGGGCGACGAGCAGTACTTC.

The chain recombines TRBV27 with TRBJ1-1; weak D call: TRBD1 (6 bases). V was cut by 1 base and J by 1 base, with 10 bases left in between. The germline V gene encodes CDR1 MNHEY and CDR2 SMNVEV (reference sequence). The CDR3 is made up of 15 amino acids. In DNA form, the CDR3 reads TGTGCCAGCAGTTTATTTGGGGGGCCGAACACTGAAGCTTTCTTT. Its translation is CASSLFGGPNTEAFF.

This chain links TRBV7-9 with TRBJ2-7; D is undetermined. The CDR3 is made up of 13 amino acids. The germline gives CDR1 SEHNR, CDR2 FQNEAQ (reference sequence). V lost 5 bases and J 3 bases, leaving 11 bases between the germline ends. CDR3 nucleotides: TGTGCCAGCAGCCTCAGCGCCGGCTACGAGCAGTACTTC. As protein: CASSLSAGYEQYF. Looking up the rest from reference TRBV7-9 and TRBJ2-7 gives the full variable domain: DTGVSQNPRHKITKRGQNVTFRCDPISEHNRLYWYRQTLGQGPEFLTYFQNEAQLEKSRLLSDRFSAERPKGSFSTLEIQRTEQGDSAMYLCASSLSAGYEQYFGPGTRLTVT.